This entry concerns a single T cell receptor beta chain. The data were produced by immunoSEQ multiplex PCR, yet TCRdb's version contains in-frame clones alone and is incomplete. The sample includes 200,000 to 250,000 clones, around 90% of them seen just once. This entry is derived from a study of blood T cell repertoires in COVID-19. Trimming stripped 3 bases from V and 6 bases from J, with 12 bases between. CDR1 is SEHNR, CDR2 FQNEAQ, per germline (reference sequence). The CDR3 contains 13 residues. Adults between roughly 18 and 90 years of age took part from 24 US areas. Donors were grouped by their self-reported clinical history.

The V gene is TRBV7-9, the J gene TRBJ2-7; D may be TRBD1 (5 bases). The sequenced sample consisted of PBMCs or T cells enriched from blood (not recorded which). This clonotype was sampled from a woman aged 50 to 60 with acute COVID-19. DNA of the CDR3: TGTGCCAGCAGCTTTTTCTCAGGGCCCGAGCAGTACTTC. This sequence encodes CASSFFSGPEQYF.